A single sample gave rise to the 8 T cell receptor beta chains below, sequenced in a study of blood T cell repertoires in COVID-19. Method: immunoSEQ multiplex PCR; TCRdb's copy keeps in-frame clones and lacks some. This sample has about 220,000 clones; 70% to 90% occur once, and the top ten carry about 3%. Material: peripheral blood. These receptors were obtained from a woman in her 30s who had recovered from COVID-19.

The V and J genes are TRBV4-1 and TRBJ1-2; maybe TRBD1 (5 bases). CDR3 length equals 15 residues. The germline V and J ends were trimmed by 4 bases and 1 base, with 13 bases remaining between them. The germline gives CDR1 MGHRA, CDR2 YSYEKL. The DNA of the CDR3 is TGCGCCAGCAGCCCGATGACGACAGTTAACTATGGCTACACCTTC. It is translated as CASSPMTTVNYGYTF.

The genes are TRBV18 and TRBJ1-2; 7 bases line up with TRBD1. Germline CDR1 and CDR2: KGHSH and LQKENI. Losses at the gene ends were 2 bases for V and 3 bases for J; bases not matched to a gene: 9. The CDR3 consists of 16 residues. The CDR3 reads CASSPTTGTEYYGYTF. CDR3 in DNA: TGTGCCAGCTCACCAACGACCGGGACAGAGTACTATGGCTACACCTTC. Looking up the rest from reference TRBV18 and TRBJ1-2 gives the full variable domain: NAGVMQNPRHLVRRRGQEARLRCSPMKGHSHVYWYRQLPEEGLKFMVYLQKENIIDESGMPKERFSAEFPKEGPSILRIQQVVRGDSAAYFCASSPTTGTEYYGYTFGSGTRLTVV.

The chain has TRBV2 and TRBJ2-5; D not resolved. The CDR3 totals 12 residues. Per germline, CDR1 SNHLY and CDR2 FYNNEI. The V gene lost 4 bases and the J gene lost 0 bases, with 3 bases spanning the gap. Here the CDR3 reads CASSADQETQYF. The CDR3 DNA follows: TGTGCCAGCAGTGCCGACCAAGAGACCCAGTACTTC.

The chain recombines TRBV30 with TRBJ2-5, with D perhaps matching TRBD2 (6 bases). V gave up 0 bases and J gave up 2 bases, with 10 bases separating them. The CDR3 runs to 14 residues. Germline CDR1 is GTSNPN and CDR2 is SVGIG (reference sequence). CDR3 residues: CAWSVRRVQETQYF. The CDR3 DNA is TGTGCCTGGAGTGTTAGGAGGGTACAAGAGACCCAGTACTTC.

The CDR3 is CASSLGQGAADTQYF. In DNA, the CDR3 is TGTGCCAGCAGTTTGGGACAGGGGGCGGCAGATACGCAGTATTTT. This chain connects TRBV27 to TRBJ2-3; 12 bases match TRBD1. The length of the CDR3 is 15 residues. V was pared by 3 bases and J by 4 bases, with 2 bases of the junction left unmatched. CDR1 and CDR2 from the germline V gene are MNHEY and SMNVEV (reference sequence).

CDR3 in amino acids: CASSQVYRNQPQHF. The DNA for the CDR3 is TGCGCCAGCAGCCAAGTCTATCGCAATCAGCCCCAGCATTTT. The rearrangement uses TRBV4-1 and TRBJ1-5; D is uncertain. In germline, CDR1 is MGHRA, CDR2 YSYEKL. V was cut by 1 base and J by 2 bases, with 6 bases left in between. There are 14 residues in the CDR3.

The chain has TRBV27 and TRBJ2-2, with 7 positions matching TRBD2. The germline V gene has CDR1 MNHEY and CDR2 SMNVEV (reference sequence). This CDR3 is 15 amino acids long. V lost 4 bases to trimming and J lost 0 bases; unmatched junction nucleotides: 2. CDR3 residues: CASSWGGSNTGELFF. In nucleotides, the CDR3 is TGTGCCAGCAGTTGGGGGGGGTCGAACACCGGGGAGCTGTTTTTT.

The CDR3 here is CASSVDPPGKGNQPQHF. The DNA of the CDR3 is TGTGCCAGCAGCGTAGACCCCCCAGGGAAAGGAAATCAGCCCCAGCATTTT. This sequence joins TRBV9 and TRBJ1-5, with D tentatively TRBD1 (5 bases). Germline CDR1 is SGDLS and CDR2 is YYNGEE. There are 17 residues in the CDR3. The V and J ends lost 0 bases and 4 bases respectively, with 17 bases between them.